A single sample is the source of the 14 T cell receptor beta chains below, sequenced in a study of shared clonotypes between healthy human individuals (dated by TCRdb to 2018 to 2020). Libraries were built with the immunoSEQ multiplex PCR assay. The table comes from immuneACCESS by way of TCRdb, which keeps in-frame sequences with V and J called. Part of the clones is missing from these tables; in studies checked, under half for an unresolved V gene and the rest for unknown reasons. For this sample the table gives approximately 110,000 clones, of which less than 80% were detected only once. The biggest ten clones account for around 26% of the sample. The sequenced sample consisted of memory CD8+ T cells sorted from blood. The sample's cell subset or site label is to be understood as: CD45RO+ cells pooled with CCR7-negative TemRA cells. The source is a woman aged 25 to 39 in good health.

The chain employs TRBV6-5 and TRBJ1-3; D unclear. The ends were cut back, 6 bases at V and 1 base at J, with 13 bases in the middle. Germline values: CDR1 MNHEY, CDR2 SVGAGI. This CDR3 has 15 amino acids. The CDR3 nucleotides are TGTGCCAGCAGAGACGAACGGATGTCTGGAAACACCATATATTTT. This codes for CASRDERMSGNTIYF.

This clone was counted once. The chain uses TRBV28 and TRBJ2-7; 7 nucleotides agree with TRBD2. The CDR3 length is 17 residues. J gave up 2 bases and V 6 bases, and 16 bases lay outside the gene matches. Germline assignment: CDR1 MDHEN and CDR2 SYDVKM. In DNA, the CDR3 is TGTGCCAGCAGCTTAACGCCGGCGGGAGTAGGGACCTACGAGCAGTACTTC. Translation gives CASSLTPAGVGTYEQYF.

The chain uses TRBV5-1 and TRBJ2-3; D not resolved. Germline CDR1 SGHRS, CDR2 YFSETQ. The V gene lost 2 bases and the J gene lost 1 base, with 11 bases spanning the gap. The CDR3 has 15 amino acids. CDR3 DNA sequence: TGCGCCAGCAGCTTATTTGGACGCGGCACAGATACGCAGTATTTT. This sequence encodes CASSLFGRGTDTQYF.

This clone has at least ten counts. This chain uses TRBV5-6 with TRBJ2-5; TRBD2 matches at 10 bases. CDR3 size: 16 residues. Losses at the gene ends were 0 bases for V and 5 bases for J; bases not matched to a gene: 7. Germline CDR1 SGHDT, CDR2 YYEEEE. The CDR3 protein is CASSLAPAGGRETQYF. The DNA for the CDR3 is TGTGCCAGCAGCTTGGCCCCAGCGGGAGGGCGGGAGACCCAGTACTTC.

V usage is TRBV10-3 and J usage is TRBJ1-2; D remains unclear. The CDR3 runs 15 residues. V was clipped by 5 bases and J by 4 bases, with 17 bases between them. Germline V lookup: CDR1 ENHRY, CDR2 SYGVKD. CDR3 DNA sequence: TGTGCCATCAGTCCTGATTGGGCGCGCGTCTATGGCTACACCTTC. Protein sequence: CAISPDWARVYGYTF.

The chain uses TRBV29-1 and TRBJ1-1, with TRBD1 matching 9 bases. This CDR3 comprises 16 residues. The trim removed 4 bases at V and 5 bases at J, leaving 14 bases unmatched. The germline gives CDR1 SQVTM, CDR2 ANQGSEA. DNA of the CDR3: TGCAGCGTTGGATCCCGGGACAGGGAAGGAAGGACTGAAGCTTTCTTT. Translating gives CSVGSRDREGRTEAFF.

The chain joins TRBV5-1 to TRBJ2-1; TRBD2 aligns across 12 bases. From germline, CDR1 is SGHRS and CDR2 YFSETQ. The CDR3 is 18 amino acids. The V segment lost 3 bases and the J segment 6 bases; nucleotides outside the gene matches: 13. As DNA, the CDR3 is TGCGCCAGCAGCTCCTGGAACCCCCGACTAGCGGGAGCCAATGAGCAGTTCTTC. It translates to CASSSWNPRLAGANEQFF.

The rearrangement uses TRBV4-1 and TRBJ2-5; 7 bases agree with TRBD2. This CDR3 contains 16 residues. Germline CDR1 is MGHRA and CDR2 is YSYEKL. The trim removed 1 base at V and 1 base at J, leaving 6 bases unmatched. CDR3 sequence: CASSQARSGGQETQYF. The DNA for the CDR3 is TGCGCCAGCAGCCAAGCCCGGTCGGGGGGCCAAGAGACCCAGTACTTC.

This clone was recorded many times. The chain uses TRBV10-1 and TRBJ1-5; D is undetermined. The CDR3 runs to 14 residues. The V and J ends lost 3 bases and 7 bases respectively, with 13 bases between them. The germline gives CDR1 WNHNN, CDR2 SYGVQD (reference sequence). CDR3 coding DNA: TGCGCCAGCAGTGAAGGCGGCGCCGGGCAGCCCCAGCATTTT. Translation: CASSEGGAGQPQHF.

The gene calls are TRBV11-1 and TRBJ1-1; possible D gene TRBD1, 6 bases. Germline CDR1 SGHAT, CDR2 FQDESV (reference sequence). The CDR3 runs 13 residues. The V end was cut by 4 bases, the J end by 6 bases, with 12 bases between. DNA of the CDR3: TGTGCCAGCAGCTCACAGGGTGTGGCTGAAGCTTTCTTT. Encoded protein: CASSSQGVAEAFF.

Notes on this clone: Compared with germline, one end of the junction differs, possibly owing to a read error. V is TRBV5-3 and J is TRBJ1-1, with a tentative D call TRBD1 (5 bases). TRBV5-3 is an open reading frame whose function is uncertain. There are 11 residues in the CDR3. The CDR3 sequence: CASLQDTEALF. DNA for the CDR3: TGTGCCAGCTTACAGGACACTGAAGCTCTCTTT.

This rearrangement joins TRBV10-3 to TRBJ1-1; no reliable D call. V dropped 4 bases and J dropped 2 bases, with 8 bases sitting between them. CDR1 and CDR2 from the germline V gene are ENHRY and SYGVKD. The CDR3 has 13 amino acids. CDR3 protein: CAISVGSNTEAFF. For the CDR3, the DNA is TGTGCCATCAGTGTAGGTAGTAACACTGAAGCTTTCTTT.

The chain couples TRBV19 to TRBJ2-1, with 7 nucleotides matching TRBD2. The junction had 3 bases not matched to a gene; V was cut back by 5 bases and J by 2 bases. The CDR3 loop spans 14 amino acids. CDR1 LNHDA and CDR2 SQIVND come from the germline V gene (reference sequence). The CDR3 DNA follows: TGTGCCAGTAGTGCGGGAGTTGCCTACAATGAGCAGTTCTTC. This translates into CASSAGVAYNEQFF.

The V gene is TRBV6-5, the J gene TRBJ1-2; no clear D. Germline values: CDR1 MNHEY, CDR2 SVGAGI. The V and J ends lost 2 bases and 6 bases respectively, with 10 bases between them. The CDR3 totals 13 residues. CDR3 sequence: CASSYGRVDGYTF. In DNA form, the CDR3 reads TGTGCCAGCAGTTACGGAAGGGTCGATGGCTACACCTTC.